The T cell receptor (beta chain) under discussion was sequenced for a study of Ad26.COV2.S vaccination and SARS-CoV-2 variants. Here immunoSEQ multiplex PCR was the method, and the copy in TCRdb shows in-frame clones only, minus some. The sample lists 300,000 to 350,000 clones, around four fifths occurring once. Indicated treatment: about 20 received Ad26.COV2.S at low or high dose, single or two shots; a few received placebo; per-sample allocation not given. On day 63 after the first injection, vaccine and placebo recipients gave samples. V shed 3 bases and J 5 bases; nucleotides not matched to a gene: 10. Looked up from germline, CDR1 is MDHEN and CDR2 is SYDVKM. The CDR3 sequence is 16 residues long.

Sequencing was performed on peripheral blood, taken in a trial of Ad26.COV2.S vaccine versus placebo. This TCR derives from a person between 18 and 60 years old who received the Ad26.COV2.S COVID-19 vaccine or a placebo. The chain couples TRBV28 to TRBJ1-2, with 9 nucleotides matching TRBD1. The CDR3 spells CASSFRSTGGGYGYTF. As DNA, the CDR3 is TGTGCCAGCAGTTTCCGAAGTACAGGGGGCGGATATGGCTACACCTTC.